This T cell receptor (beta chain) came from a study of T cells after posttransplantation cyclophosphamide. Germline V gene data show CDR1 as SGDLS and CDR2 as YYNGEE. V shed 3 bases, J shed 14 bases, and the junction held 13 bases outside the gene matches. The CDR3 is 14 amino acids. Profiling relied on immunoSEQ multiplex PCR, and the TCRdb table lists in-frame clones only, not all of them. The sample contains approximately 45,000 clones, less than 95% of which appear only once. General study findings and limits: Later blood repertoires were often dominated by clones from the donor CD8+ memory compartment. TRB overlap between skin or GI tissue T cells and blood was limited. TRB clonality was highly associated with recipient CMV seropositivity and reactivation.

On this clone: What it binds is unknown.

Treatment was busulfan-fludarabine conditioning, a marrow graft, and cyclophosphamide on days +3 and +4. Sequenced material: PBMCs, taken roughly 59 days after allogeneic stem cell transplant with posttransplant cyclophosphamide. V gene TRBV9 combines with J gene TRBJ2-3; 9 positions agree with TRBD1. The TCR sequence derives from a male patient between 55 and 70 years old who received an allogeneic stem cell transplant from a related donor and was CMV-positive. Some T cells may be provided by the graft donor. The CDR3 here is CASSAQDRTGVMYF. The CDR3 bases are TGTGCCAGCAGCGCTCAGGATAGGACAGGGGTTATGTATTTT.